This record looks at one T cell receptor beta chain sequence and its context. No antigen is known for it. The study made its TCR cDNA through 5'RACE template switching. That step introduced a universal primer site along with UMIs. TCRdb processed the 5' RACE reads anew with MiXCR; each CDR3 protein has one entry. Among under 300,000 distinct CDR3 sequences listed, 10% to 15% were seen once. Trimming took 4 bases from V and 1 from J, leaving 11 bases between them. The germline V gene encodes CDR1 SGHRS and CDR2 YFSETQ. The length of the CDR3 is 14 residues. These data are taken from a study of T cells after yellow fever vaccination. Study-wide findings and caveats: A large majority of primary-vaccination clones showed up again after the booster (around 95% CD4, about 90% CD8). From the bulk population, abundant clonotypes could contaminate and appear within FACS-sorted repertoires. It was a weaker secondary response, yet one that peaked faster, at day 5 versus 15.

Sample: CD4+ T cells sorted from PBMCs, taken 45 days after the yellow fever booster vaccination. This TCR was recovered from a man aged 25-40 years who received the YFV17D yellow fever vaccine. The rearrangement uses TRBV5-1 and TRBJ1-2, with D perhaps matching TRBD1 (5 bases). CDR3 sequence (DNA): TGCGCCAGCAGCCCGGACACCCGTAACTATGGCTACACCTTC. It is translated as CASSPDTRNYGYTF.